Shown below are 12 T cell receptor beta chains from a single sample sequenced in a study of neoadjuvant nivolumab and ipilimumab in lung cancer. Profiling relied on immunoSEQ multiplex PCR, and the TCRdb table lists in-frame clones only, not all of them. The sample records roughly 34,000 clones, approximately 92% being singletons. Sequences were derived from peripheral blood, sampled after neoadjuvant nivolumab, alone or with ipilimumab, at or shortly before surgery. The receptors were gathered from an adult with non-small cell lung cancer.

The chain has TRBV27 and TRBJ2-3; D is perhaps TRBD1 (5 bases). Trimming removed 6 bases at V and 6 bases at J, with 16 bases between. The CDR3 sequence is 14 residues long. Germline values: CDR1 MNHEY, CDR2 SMNVEV (reference sequence). The CDR3 loop is CASSPRAPGDTQYF. The CDR3 DNA reads TGTGCCAGCAGCCCCAGGGCGCCTGGGGATACGCAGTATTTT.

The rearrangement links TRBV6-1 to TRBJ2-1; 11 nucleotides align to TRBD2. The J segment lost 6 bases and the V segment lost 2 bases, leaving 3 bases of the junction unmatched. This CDR3 region has 15 residues. Per the germline V gene, CDR1 is MNHNS and CDR2 is SASEGT. The chain's CDR3 is CASSELAGGSNEQFF. The CDR3 DNA reads TGTGCCAGCAGTGAACTAGCGGGAGGCTCCAATGAGCAGTTCTTC.

The J gene is TRBJ2-5, the V gene TRBV7-9; 9 bases line up with TRBD1. The V gene's germline CDR1 is SEHNR and CDR2 FQNEAQ (reference sequence). The ends lost 5 bases at V and 5 bases at J; junction bases unmatched: 6. The CDR3 has 14 residues. The CDR3 nucleotides are TGTGCCAGCAGCCCGGACAGGGGAGATGAGACCCAGTACTTC. Its protein is CASSPDRGDETQYF.

The chain joins TRBV5-1 to TRBJ1-1, with D uncertain. Trimming took off 0 bases at V and 1 base at J, with 10 bases between the two ends. Germline lookup yields CDR1 SGHRS and CDR2 YFSETQ. This CDR3 contains 15 residues. The CDR3 sequence: CASSLDAPWNTEAFF. CDR3 coding DNA: TGCGCCAGCAGCTTGGACGCACCTTGGAACACTGAAGCTTTCTTT.

V usage is TRBV18 and J usage is TRBJ2-7; TRBD1 matches 8 bases. The germline V gene encodes CDR1 KGHSH and CDR2 LQKENI. Germline trimming cut 5 bases from V and 5 bases from J; bases unmatched to any gene: 14. This CDR3 has 16 residues. The DNA of the CDR3 is TGTGCCAGCTCAGCAAACCAAGGACAGGGAATCCACGAGCAGTACTTC. This encodes CASSANQGQGIHEQYF.

The table lists this clone with a count of one. The chain recombines TRBV18 with TRBJ2-5; TRBD2 is a possible D gene (6 bases). Germline loops: CDR1 KGHSH, CDR2 LQKENI. The CDR3 covers 17 residues. V dropped 0 bases and J dropped 0 bases, with 14 bases sitting between them. The CDR3 is CASSPPIGGQNQETQYF. In DNA form, the CDR3 reads TGTGCCAGCTCACCACCGATCGGGGGTCAGAACCAAGAGACCCAGTACTTC.

A single count supports this clone. The chain uses TRBV5-6 and TRBJ2-3; the match to TRBD1 covers 7 bases. This CDR3 is built from 15 residues. Germline V gene sequence: CDR1 SGHDT, CDR2 YYEEEE. The junction had 13 bases not matched to a gene; V was cut back by 7 bases and J by 5 bases. CDR3 coding DNA: TGTGCCAGCCGTCTGGGTCCAAGGGGGCAAGATACGCAGTATTTT. It specifies CASRLGPRGQDTQYF. The entire variable domain, with the rest obtained from reference TRBV5-6 and TRBJ2-3, is as follows: DAGVTQSPTHLIKTRGQQVTLRCSPKSGHDTVSWYQQALGQGPQFIFQYYEEEERQRGNFPDRFSGHQFPNYSSELNVNALLLGDSALYLCASRLGPRGQDTQYFGPGTRLTVL.

The chain combines TRBV29-1 with TRBJ2-3; the match to TRBD1 covers 10 bases. Losses at the gene ends were 1 base for V and 6 bases for J; bases not matched to a gene: 7. Germline V gene data show CDR1 as SQVTM and CDR2 as ANQGSEA. The CDR3 extends over 15 amino acids. CDR3 protein: CSVEVGQGKGDTQYF. The CDR3 DNA reads TGCAGCGTTGAAGTGGGACAGGGGAAAGGCGATACGCAGTATTTT.

The chain is built from TRBV19 and TRBJ1-5, with a possible D match to TRBD1 (5 bases). V lost 5 bases and J 6 bases, leaving 14 bases between the germline ends. CDR1 is LNHDA and CDR2 is SQIVND in the germline V gene (reference sequence). The CDR3 length is 14 residues. CDR3 residues: CASSWGRSSQPQHF. CDR3 nucleotide sequence: TGTGCCAGTAGTTGGGGCAGGTCGAGTCAGCCCCAGCATTTT.

This sequence joins TRBV5-1 and TRBJ2-7, with 10 bases aligning to TRBD1. Germline V gene sequence: CDR1 SGHRS, CDR2 YFSETQ. The trim removed 4 bases at V and 1 base at J, leaving 5 bases unmatched. This CDR3 spans 15 amino acids. The CDR3 is CASSLGTGDSYEQYF. The CDR3 bases are TGCGCCAGCAGCCTGGGGACAGGGGATTCCTACGAGCAGTACTTC.

The chain couples TRBV7-3 to TRBJ1-1, with D possibly being TRBD1 (6 bases). V lost 7 bases to trimming and J lost 10 bases, with 13 bases between them. Per germline, CDR1 SGHTA and CDR2 FQGTGA. There are 11 residues in the CDR3. CDR3 sequence: CASKGGVRAFF. CDR3 sequence (DNA): TGTGCCAGCAAGGGGGGTGTGAGAGCTTTCTTT.

V and J are TRBV7-6 and TRBJ2-5; D is undetermined. Trimming took 5 bases from V and 3 from J, leaving 25 bases between them. The V gene's germline CDR1 is SGHVS and CDR2 FNYEAQ. The CDR3 loop spans 18 amino acids. Here the CDR3 DNA reads TGTGCCAGCAGCCTCCTTATCCCCATTTCGCAGGCCAAAGAGACCCAGTACTTC. It is translated as CASSLLIPISQAKETQYF.